This T cell receptor (beta chain) was sequenced in a study of blood T cell repertoires in COVID-19. Background on the study: PBMCs, B-cell-depleted T cells, or T cells provided the cDNA or gDNA that made up the material.

Germline-derived CDR1 and CDR2 are SGHNT and YYREEE (reference sequence). CDR3 length: 16 amino acids. V lost 0 bases to trimming and J lost 4 bases; unmatched junction nucleotides: 6. The repertoire was sequenced with immunoSEQ multiplex PCR; TCRdb's copy has only in-frame clones and lacks some. The data hold 120,000 or so clones, with around 87% observed a single time. This clone was recorded a few times. The genes are TRBV5-4 and TRBJ2-5; TRBD2 agrees at 10 bases. The sequence was obtained from a man between 50 and 59 years old with acute or convalescent COVID-19. Sequencing used peripheral blood. CDR3 region: CASSLGLAGVTETQYF. The CDR3 bases are TGTGCCAGCAGCTTGGGGCTAGCGGGAGTGACAGAGACCCAGTACTTC.